The next 22 T cell receptor beta chains were all read from a single sample in a study of graft-versus-host responses after intestinal transplantation. Repertoires were generated with immunoSEQ multiplex PCR, while TCRdb's copy carries only in-frame clones and drops some. The sample consists of 100,000 or so clones, 90% to 95% of them appearing once. Antigen specificity for these receptors is unknown. The sample was unstimulated CD4+ T cells sorted from spleen or lymph node cells, taken before intestinal transplant. All receptors come from a human donor who received an intestinal transplant.

The rearrangement links TRBV2 to TRBJ1-6; maybe TRBD1 (5 bases). The CDR3 has 13 residues. In germline, CDR1 is SNHLY, CDR2 FYNNEI. The V and J ends lost 8 bases and 9 bases respectively, with 14 bases between them. The CDR3 spells CASVGQGISPLHF. The CDR3 nucleotides read TGTGCCAGCGTAGGGCAGGGCATTTCACCCCTCCACTTT.

The gene calls are TRBV28 and TRBJ2-1; TRBD1 matches at 9 bases. From germline, CDR1 is MDHEN and CDR2 SYDVKM. This CDR3 region has 16 residues. Trimming removed 6 bases from V and 3 bases from J; junction bases left unmatched: 9. The CDR3 is CASSSPGTGNYNEQFF. The CDR3 DNA sequence: TGTGCCAGCAGCAGCCCGGGGACAGGGAACTACAATGAGCAGTTCTTC.

The J gene is TRBJ2-1, the V gene TRBV11-3, with D perhaps matching TRBD2 (6 bases). Trimming pared 3 bases from V and 12 bases from J, leaving 15 bases between. There are 13 residues in the CDR3. The germline gives CDR1 SGHNT, CDR2 YENEEA. The CDR3 region has the DNA TGTGCCAGCAGCTTTGGGGGGTGGCTTCGGCAGTTCTTC. This codes for CASSFGGWLRQFF.

V usage is TRBV6-4 and J usage is TRBJ1-2; 8 nucleotides align to TRBD1. After removal of 3 bases from V and 3 bases from J, the junction contained 15 bases not matched to a gene. In germline, CDR1 is MRHNA, CDR2 SNTAGT. This CDR3 is 18 amino acids long. The CDR3 spells CASSERTGSWLDHYGYTF. CDR3 in DNA: TGTGCCAGCAGTGAACGGACAGGGAGTTGGTTGGATCACTATGGCTACACCTTC.

The chain has TRBV29-1 and TRBJ1-5, with 7 bases that match TRBD1. The junction had 6 bases not matched to a gene; V was cut back by 6 bases and J by 4 bases. The CDR3 is made up of 13 amino acids. Germline assignment: CDR1 SQVTM and CDR2 ANQGSEA. DNA for the CDR3: TGCAGCGTCGAGGGACAGCCTAATCAGCCCCAGCATTTT. Encoded protein: CSVEGQPNQPQHF.

With regard to this clone: The sample carries other DNA sequences with the same CDR3. CDR3 loop: CAWSGPGEKLFF. CDR3 bases: TGTGCCTGGAGTGGACCGGGAGAAAAACTGTTTTTT. J is TRBJ1-4 and V is TRBV30; no reliable D call. V was clipped by 1 base and J by 8 bases, with 8 bases between them. The CDR3 has 12 amino acids. CDR1 GTSNPN and CDR2 SVGIG come from the germline V gene (reference sequence).

The rearrangement uses TRBV5-1 and TRBJ1-4; 10 bases align to TRBD1. Per germline, CDR1 SGHRS and CDR2 YFSETQ. The CDR3 is made up of 14 amino acids. V lost 2 bases and J lost 8; bases outside the gene matches: 3. This CDR3 reads CASSFGTGDEKLFF. CDR3 sequence (DNA): TGCGCCAGCAGCTTCGGGACAGGGGACGAAAAACTGTTTTTT.

The chain uses TRBV5-4 and TRBJ1-2, with a tentative D call TRBD1 (6 bases). The germline gives CDR1 SGHNT, CDR2 YYREEE (reference sequence). V gave up 4 bases and J gave up 4 bases, with 11 bases separating them. This CDR3 comprises 13 residues. As DNA, the CDR3 is TGTGCCAGCAGCCCAGGGACATTCTATGGCTACACCTTC. This encodes CASSPGTFYGYTF.

The V call is TRBV11-2, the J call TRBJ2-7; possibly TRBD2 for D (6 bases). Trimming removed 3 bases at V and 4 bases at J, with 22 bases between. In germline, CDR1 is SGHAT, CDR2 FQNNGV. The CDR3 totals 17 residues. The CDR3 sequence: CASSFEAVVGGSYEQYF. For the CDR3, the DNA is TGTGCCAGCAGCTTTGAAGCGGTGGTGGGGGGATCGTACGAGCAGTACTTC.

The rearrangement uses TRBV6-5 and TRBJ1-5; tentative D call: TRBD1 (5 bases). CDR1 and CDR2 (germline): MNHEY, SVGAGI. V was trimmed by 6 bases and J by 0 bases, leaving 12 bases between them. The CDR3 runs to 15 residues. The CDR3 is CASSPGMYSNQPQHF. In DNA, the CDR3 is TGTGCCAGCAGCCCAGGGATGTATAGCAATCAGCCCCAGCATTTT.

The chain carries TRBV4-1 and TRBJ1-4, with D perhaps TRBD1 (5 bases). Trimming left V 2 bases short and J 4 bases short, with 17 bases between. The CDR3 contains 17 residues. Looked up from germline, CDR1 is MGHRA and CDR2 is YSYEKL. DNA for the CDR3: TGCGCCAGCAGCCAAAAAGCGGCGGGAGGGGTTAATGAAAAACTGTTTTTT. Its translation: CASSQKAAGGVNEKLFF.

CDR3 coding DNA: TGTGCCAGCAGTGAAAGGAGGGTAGCGGGGGACACCGGGGAGCTGTTTTTT. Amino acid sequence: CASSERRVAGDTGELFF. V and J are TRBV6-1 and TRBJ2-2; TRBD2 matches at 9 bases. Germline V gene data show CDR1 as MNHNS and CDR2 as SASEGT. J gave up 3 bases and V 2 bases, and 7 bases lay outside the gene matches. The CDR3 length is 17 residues.

J is TRBJ1-4 and V is TRBV6-1, with 8 positions matching TRBD1. The CDR3 has 15 amino acids. J was trimmed by 8 bases and V by 6 bases; bases with no gene match: 11. Germline V lookup: CDR1 MNHNS, CDR2 SASEGT. The CDR3 loop is CASSYTTGADEKLFF. The CDR3 region has the DNA TGTGCCAGCAGCTACACGACAGGGGCGGACGAAAAACTGTTTTTT.

The chain couples TRBV6-5 to TRBJ1-1; D unclear. The CDR3 sequence is 12 residues long. The germline V gene encodes CDR1 MNHEY and CDR2 SVGAGI. Trimming took 5 bases from V and 7 from J, leaving 11 bases between them. The CDR3 reads CASSPGGGEAFF. The CDR3 DNA reads TGTGCCAGCAGTCCCGGAGGAGGTGAAGCTTTCTTT.

The chain combines TRBV30 with TRBJ1-1; D remains ambiguous. Between the trimmed V and J ends, which lost 3 bases and 4 bases, there was a span of 9 bases. This CDR3 contains 12 residues. Germline V gene lookup returns CDR1 GTSNPN and CDR2 SVGIG (reference sequence). CDR3 in amino acids: CAWSPGFTEAFF. The CDR3 nucleotides are TGTGCCTGGAGCCCCGGGTTCACTGAAGCTTTCTTT. Looking up the rest from reference TRBV30 and TRBJ1-1 gives the full variable domain: SQTIHQWPATLVQPVGSPLSLECTVEGTSNPNLYWYRQAAGRGLQLLFYSVGIGQISSEVPQNLSASRPQDRQFILSSKKLLLSDSGFYLCAWSPGFTEAFFGQGTRLTVV.

V gene TRBV6-4 combines with J gene TRBJ2-3; perhaps TRBD2 as D (6 bases). V gave up 3 bases and J gave up 6 bases, with 13 bases separating them. Looked up from germline, CDR1 is MRHNA and CDR2 is SNTAGT. The CDR3 is 14 residues long. The CDR3 reads CASSEVGGRDTQYF. The CDR3 bases are TGTGCCAGCAGTGAAGTCGGGGGTCGGGATACGCAGTATTTT.

The V gene is TRBV4-2, the J gene TRBJ2-1, with 16 bases that match TRBD2. The CDR3 has 20 residues. The germline V gene encodes CDR1 LGHNA and CDR2 YNFKEQ. Trimming removed 0 bases from V and 0 bases from J; junction bases left unmatched: 5. The CDR3, as DNA: TGTGCCAGCAGCCAAGATTCGGGGACTAGCGGGGGGGCCTCCTACAATGAGCAGTTCTTC. Protein: CASSQDSGTSGGASYNEQFF.

The rearrangement joins TRBV7-8 to TRBJ1-1, with TRBD1 matching 10 bases. The CDR3 has 14 residues. The germline gives CDR1 SGHVS, CDR2 FQNEAQ. The junction had 14 bases not matched to a gene; V was cut back by 5 bases and J by 14 bases. The CDR3 loop reads CASSQRDRGSKMFF. In nucleotides, the CDR3 is TGTGCCAGCAGCCAGAGGGACAGGGGTTCAAAAATGTTCTTT.

The chain links TRBV19 to TRBJ1-1; D ambiguous. Between the trimmed V and J ends, which lost 3 bases and 1 base, there was a span of 6 bases. CDR3 length: 13 residues. Germline CDR1 reads LNHDA; CDR2 reads SQIVND (reference sequence). The CDR3 here is CASSMEGNTEAFF. The CDR3 DNA is TGTGCCAGTAGTATGGAGGGGAACACTGAAGCTTTCTTT.

This clone has only a few counts. This sequence joins TRBV15 and TRBJ1-2; D unclear. This CDR3 is 14 amino acids long. From germline, CDR1 is LNHNV and CDR2 YYDKDF (reference sequence). Trimming shortened V by 1 base and J by 6 bases, and 12 bases separated the two germline ends. CDR3 residues: CATSRGTGGDGYTF. CDR3 DNA sequence: TGTGCCACCAGCAGAGGAACGGGCGGGGATGGCTACACCTTC. Full variable domain (outside the CDR3, taken from reference TRBV15 and TRBJ1-2): DAMVIQNPRYQVTQFGKPVTLSCSQTLNHNVMYWYQQKSSQAPKLLFHYYDKDFNNEADTPDNFQSRRPNTSFCFLDIRSPGLGDTAMYLCATSRGTGGDGYTFGSGTRLTVV.

This clone was recorded only once. The rearrangement uses TRBV6-1 and TRBJ1-3; D is uncertain. V was pared by 6 bases and J by 8 bases, with 20 bases between. Germline V gene sequence: CDR1 MNHNS, CDR2 SASEGT. The CDR3 sequence is 15 residues long. The CDR3 here is CASRRGEGSAYTIYF. CDR3 nucleotides: TGTGCCAGCAGACGAGGAGAGGGTAGTGCGTACACCATATATTTT.

The chain employs TRBV6-5 and TRBJ1-1; D unresolved. V was clipped by 8 bases and J by 0 bases, with 10 bases between them. The CDR3 totals 13 residues. Germline-derived CDR1 and CDR2 are MNHEY and SVGAGI. CDR3 residues: CASAGLLNTEAFF. DNA of the CDR3: TGTGCCAGCGCCGGACTACTGAACACTGAAGCTTTCTTT.